Shown below are 7 T cell receptor beta chains from a single sample sequenced in a study of response to subunit inactivated influenza vaccine. TCRdb processed the RT-PCR reads anew with MiXCR; each CDR3 protein has one entry. Altogether roughly 650,000 distinct CDR3 sequences are present, approximately 14% being singletons, with the ten largest covering around a tenth. The sequenced sample was PBMCs from blood, obtained 11 to 12 days after vaccination. The source is a man aged 45-65 years who received an inactivated influenza vaccine.

The chain is built from TRBV20-1 and TRBJ2-3; 9 positions agree with TRBD2. Losses at the gene ends were 6 bases for V and 3 bases for J; bases not matched to a gene: 10. CDR1 and CDR2 (germline): DFQATT, SNEGSKA (reference sequence). CDR3 size: 15 residues. CDR3 amino acids: CSAKGAGGGTDTQYF. DNA of the CDR3: TGCAGTGCGAAGGGGGCGGGAGGGGGTACAGATACGCAGTATTTT.

This clonotype occurred a few times. The chain is built from TRBV5-1 and TRBJ2-5; 13 bases match TRBD2. This CDR3 is built from 17 residues. J was trimmed by 4 bases and V by 1 base; bases with no gene match: 7. Germline CDR1 is SGHRS and CDR2 is YFSETQ. The CDR3 sequence is CASSLWARLAGGETQYF. Written as DNA, the CDR3 is TGCGCCAGCAGCTTGTGGGCAAGACTAGCGGGAGGAGAGACCCAGTACTTC.

This chain uses TRBV25-1 with TRBJ1-1; the D gene is possibly TRBD1 (5 bases). The CDR3 totals 14 residues. Germline CDR1 MGHDK, CDR2 SYGVNS. V lost 6 bases, J lost 0 bases, and 11 bases lay in between. The CDR3 loop reads CASRTGTMNTEAFF. In DNA, the CDR3 is TGTGCCAGCAGAACCGGGACCATGAACACTGAAGCTTTCTTT.

The chain has TRBV7-2 and TRBJ1-3; tentative D call: TRBD1 (5 bases). This CDR3 contains 15 residues. The germline V gene encodes CDR1 SGHTA and CDR2 FQGNSA. Trimming removed 5 bases at V and 2 bases at J, with 13 bases between. The CDR3 DNA follows: TGTGCCAGCAGCATTCGTCAGGGTACTGGAAACACCATATATTTT. This gives the protein CASSIRQGTGNTIYF. The variable domain in full, with the rest retrieved from reference TRBV7-2 and TRBJ1-3, is GAGVSQSPSNKVTEKGKDVELRCDPISGHTALYWYRQSLGQGLEFLIYFQGNSAPDKSGLPSDRFSAERTGGSVSTLTIQRTQQEDSAVYLCASSIRQGTGNTIYFGEGSWLTVV.

The chain is built from TRBV15 and TRBJ2-1; 10 positions agree with TRBD2. The germline V gene has CDR1 LNHNV and CDR2 YYDKDF (reference sequence). This CDR3 region has 16 residues. Trimming removed 0 bases from V and 6 bases from J; junction bases left unmatched: 5. The DNA for the CDR3 is TGTGCCACCAGCAGAGATCCTAGCGGGAGAAGCAATGAGCAGTTCTTC. This translates into CATSRDPSGRSNEQFF. The variable domain in full, with the rest retrieved from reference TRBV15 and TRBJ2-1, is DAMVIQNPRYQVTQFGKPVTLSCSQTLNHNVMYWYQQKSSQAPKLLFHYYDKDFNNEADTPDNFQSRRPNTSFCFLDIRSPGLGDTAMYLCATSRDPSGRSNEQFFGPGTRLTVL.

This clonotype was seen only a few times. The rearrangement uses TRBV30 and TRBJ2-1; 9 bases agree with TRBD1. Germline CDR1 reads GTSNPN; CDR2 reads SVGIG (reference sequence). CDR3 length equals 20 residues. Trimming took 1 base from V and 0 from J; bases not matched to a gene: 16. In DNA, the CDR3 is TGTGCCTGGAGTGGGGTGCGGGACAGGGCACGGGGCAGCTCCTACAATGAGCAGTTCTTC. It codes for CAWSGVRDRARGSSYNEQFF.

The rearrangement uses TRBV13 and TRBJ2-1, with D possibly matching TRBD2 (6 bases). Looked up from germline, CDR1 is PRHDT and CDR2 is FYEKMQ (reference sequence). CDR3 size: 12 residues. The germline V and J ends were trimmed by 5 bases and 9 bases, with 11 bases remaining between them. The CDR3 is CASSGGSREQFF. CDR3 nucleotide sequence: TGTGCCAGCAGCGGGGGGTCCCGTGAGCAGTTCTTC.